Listed here is a single TCR beta chain. No antigen is known for it. This record belongs to a study of graft-versus-host responses after intestinal transplantation. Background on the study: Induction using anti-thymocyte globulin, followed by tacrolimus and steroids for about 3 years, was given to all recipients.

With V trimmed by 0 bases and J by 6 bases, 4 bases remained unmatched. Germline V gene data show CDR1 as SGHNT and CDR2 as YYREEE (reference sequence). The CDR3 totals 14 residues. This table comes from immunoSEQ multiplex PCR, and its TCRdb copy is limited to in-frame clones, with some not included. The table has about 93,000 clones, roughly 93% seen once; the top ten hold over 0.45%. The chain joins TRBV5-4 to TRBJ1-2; 8 bases are shared with TRBD1. The receptor was isolated from a human donor who received an intestinal transplant. The source material was unstimulated CD8+ T cells sorted from spleen or lymph node cells, sampled before intestinal transplant. The CDR3, as DNA: TGTGCCAGCAGCTTGGGGCAGGGGGCGGATGGCTACACCTTC. It encodes CASSLGQGADGYTF.